The present T cell receptor beta chain was sequenced within a study of neoadjuvant anti-PD-1 for oral cavity cancer. Using immunoSEQ multiplex PCR, the repertoire was profiled, and TCRdb retains in-frame clones only, with some absent. The sample shows tens of thousands of clones, 65% to 85% of them seen only once. CDR1 and CDR2 (germline): SGHRS, YFSETQ. J was trimmed by 3 bases and V by 3 bases; bases with no gene match: 13. The length of the CDR3 is 18 residues. The chain employs TRBV5-1 and TRBJ1-1, with TRBD1 matching 11 bases. This receptor was identified in a person between 40 and 80 years old with oral cavity squamous cell carcinoma. The source material was PBMCs, sampled before nivolumab (anti-PD-1) treatment. The CDR3 DNA sequence: TGCGCCAGCAGCTACCCGGGGACAGGGGGGAAGTTGGACACTGAAGCTTTCTTT. It codes for CASSYPGTGGKLDTEAFF.